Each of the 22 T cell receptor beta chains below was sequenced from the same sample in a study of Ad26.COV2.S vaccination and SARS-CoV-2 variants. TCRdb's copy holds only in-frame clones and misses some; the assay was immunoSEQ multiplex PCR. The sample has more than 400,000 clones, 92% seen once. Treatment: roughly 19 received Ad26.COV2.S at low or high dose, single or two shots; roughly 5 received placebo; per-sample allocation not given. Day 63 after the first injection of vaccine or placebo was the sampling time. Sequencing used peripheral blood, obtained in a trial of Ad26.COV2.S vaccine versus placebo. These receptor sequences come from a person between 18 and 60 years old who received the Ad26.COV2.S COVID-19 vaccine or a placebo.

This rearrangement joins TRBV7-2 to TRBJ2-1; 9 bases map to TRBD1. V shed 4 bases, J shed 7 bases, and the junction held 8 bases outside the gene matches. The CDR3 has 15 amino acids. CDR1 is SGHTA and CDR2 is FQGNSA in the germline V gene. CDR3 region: CASSSRDRASNEQFF. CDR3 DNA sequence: TGTGCCAGCAGCTCCCGGGACAGGGCTAGTAATGAGCAGTTCTTC.

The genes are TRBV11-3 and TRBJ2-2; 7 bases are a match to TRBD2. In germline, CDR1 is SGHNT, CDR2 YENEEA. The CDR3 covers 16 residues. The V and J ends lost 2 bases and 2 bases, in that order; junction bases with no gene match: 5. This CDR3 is CASSLLRGTNTGELFF. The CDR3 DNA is TGTGCCAGCAGCTTATTGCGGGGGACCAACACCGGGGAGCTGTTTTTT.

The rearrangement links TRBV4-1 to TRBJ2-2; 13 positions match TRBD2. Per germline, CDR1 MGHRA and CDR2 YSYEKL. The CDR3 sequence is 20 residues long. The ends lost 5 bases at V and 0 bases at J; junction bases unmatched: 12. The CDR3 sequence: CASSYLVRTSGGSNTGELFF. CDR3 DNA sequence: TGCGCCAGCAGCTACCTAGTCCGGACTAGCGGGGGTTCGAACACCGGGGAGCTGTTTTTT.

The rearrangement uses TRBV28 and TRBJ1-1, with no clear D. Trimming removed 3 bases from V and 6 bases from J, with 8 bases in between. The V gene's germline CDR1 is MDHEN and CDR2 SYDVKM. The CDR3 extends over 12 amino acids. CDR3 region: CASSFAGSEAFF. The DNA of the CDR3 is TGTGCCAGCAGTTTCGCGGGATCTGAAGCTTTCTTT.

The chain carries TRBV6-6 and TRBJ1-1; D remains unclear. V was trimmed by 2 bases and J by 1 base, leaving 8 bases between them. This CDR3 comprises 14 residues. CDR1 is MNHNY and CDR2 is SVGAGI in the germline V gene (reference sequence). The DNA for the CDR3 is TGTGCCAGCAGTTACCCCCAGCCGAACACTGAAGCTTTCTTT. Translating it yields CASSYPQPNTEAFF.

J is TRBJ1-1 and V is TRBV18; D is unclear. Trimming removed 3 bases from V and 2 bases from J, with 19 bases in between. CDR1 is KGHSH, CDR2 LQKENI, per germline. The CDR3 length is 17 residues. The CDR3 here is CASSPQLRPTGNTEAFF. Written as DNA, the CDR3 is TGTGCCAGCTCACCGCAACTTCGACCGACGGGAAACACTGAAGCTTTCTTT.

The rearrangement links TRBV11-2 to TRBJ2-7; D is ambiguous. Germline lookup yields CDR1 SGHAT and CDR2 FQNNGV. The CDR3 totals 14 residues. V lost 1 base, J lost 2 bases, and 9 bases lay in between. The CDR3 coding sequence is TGTGCCAGCAGCTTAGGAGTTTTCGCCTACGAGCAGTACTTC. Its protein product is CASSLGVFAYEQYF. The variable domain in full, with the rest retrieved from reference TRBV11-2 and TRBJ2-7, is EAGVAQSPRYKIIEKRQSVAFWCNPISGHATLYWYQQILGQGPKLLIQFQNNGVVDDSQLPKDRFSAERLKGVDSTLKIQPAKLEDSAVYLCASSLGVFAYEQYFGPGTRLTVT.

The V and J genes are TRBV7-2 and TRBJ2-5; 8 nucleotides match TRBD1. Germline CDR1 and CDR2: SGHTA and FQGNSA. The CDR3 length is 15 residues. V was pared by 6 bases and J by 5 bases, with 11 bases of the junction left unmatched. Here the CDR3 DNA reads TGTGCCAGCAGTTCTAGACAGGGGTGGGAGGAGACCCAGTACTTC. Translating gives CASSSRQGWEETQYF.

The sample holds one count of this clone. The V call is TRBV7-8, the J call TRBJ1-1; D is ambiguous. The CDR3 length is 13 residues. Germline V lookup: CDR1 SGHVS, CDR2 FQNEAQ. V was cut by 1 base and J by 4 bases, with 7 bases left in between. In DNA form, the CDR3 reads TGTGCCAGCAGCTTAGTAACATCCACTGAAGCTTTCTTT. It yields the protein CASSLVTSTEAFF.

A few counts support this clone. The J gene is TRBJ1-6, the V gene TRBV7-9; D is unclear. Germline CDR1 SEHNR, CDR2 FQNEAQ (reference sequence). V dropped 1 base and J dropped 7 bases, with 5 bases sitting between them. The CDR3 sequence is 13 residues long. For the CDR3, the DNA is TGTGCCAGCAGCTTAGATCCCAATTCACCCCTCCACTTT. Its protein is CASSLDPNSPLHF.

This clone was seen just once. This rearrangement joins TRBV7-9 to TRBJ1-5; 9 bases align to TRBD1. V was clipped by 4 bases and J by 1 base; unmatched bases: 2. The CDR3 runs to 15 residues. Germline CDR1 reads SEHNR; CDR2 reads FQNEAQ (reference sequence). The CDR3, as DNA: TGTGCCAGCAGCTCTGACAGGGGGAGCAATCAGCCCCAGCATTTT. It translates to CASSSDRGSNQPQHF.

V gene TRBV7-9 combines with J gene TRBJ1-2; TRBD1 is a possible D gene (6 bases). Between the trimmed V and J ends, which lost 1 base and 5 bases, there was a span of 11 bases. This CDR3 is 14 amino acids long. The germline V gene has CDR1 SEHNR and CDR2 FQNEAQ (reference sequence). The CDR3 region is CASSLDREVYGYTF. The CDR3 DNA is TGTGCCAGCAGCTTAGACAGGGAAGTGTATGGCTACACCTTC.

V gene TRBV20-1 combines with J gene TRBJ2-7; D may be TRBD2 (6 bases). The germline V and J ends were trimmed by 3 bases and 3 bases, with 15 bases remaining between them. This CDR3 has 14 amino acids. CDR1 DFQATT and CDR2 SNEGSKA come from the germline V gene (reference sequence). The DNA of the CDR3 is TGCAGTGCTAGTTCCCTACTAGCTAACTACGAGCAGTACTTC. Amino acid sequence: CSASSLLANYEQYF.

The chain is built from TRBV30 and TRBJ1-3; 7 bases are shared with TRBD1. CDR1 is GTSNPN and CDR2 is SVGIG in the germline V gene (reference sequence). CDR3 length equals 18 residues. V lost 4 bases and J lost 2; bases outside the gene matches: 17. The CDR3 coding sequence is TGTGCCTGGAATCGTTTGGACAGGAGGTACGACACTGGAAACACCATATATTTT. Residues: CAWNRLDRRYDTGNTIYF.

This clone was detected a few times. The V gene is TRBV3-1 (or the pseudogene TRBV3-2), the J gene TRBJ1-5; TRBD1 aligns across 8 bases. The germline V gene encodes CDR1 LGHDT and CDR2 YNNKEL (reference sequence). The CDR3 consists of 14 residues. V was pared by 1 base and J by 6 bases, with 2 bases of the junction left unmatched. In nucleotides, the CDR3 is TGTGCCAGCAGCCAAGGTCAGGGGGCTCAGCCCCAGCATTTT. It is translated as CASSQGQGAQPQHF.

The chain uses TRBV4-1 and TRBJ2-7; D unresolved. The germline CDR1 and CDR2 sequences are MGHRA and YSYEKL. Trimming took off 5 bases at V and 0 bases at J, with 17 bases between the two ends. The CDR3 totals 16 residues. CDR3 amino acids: CASSYDTAASSYEQYF. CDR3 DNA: TGCGCCAGCAGCTACGACACCGCAGCTAGCTCCTACGAGCAGTACTTC.

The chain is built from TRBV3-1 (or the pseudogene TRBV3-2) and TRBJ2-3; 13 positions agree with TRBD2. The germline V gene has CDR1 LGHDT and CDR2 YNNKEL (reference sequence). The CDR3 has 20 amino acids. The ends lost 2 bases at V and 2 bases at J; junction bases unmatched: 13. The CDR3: CASSQRLAGGFGPNTDTQYF. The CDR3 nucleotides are TGTGCCAGCAGCCAAAGACTAGCGGGGGGCTTCGGGCCGAACACAGATACGCAGTATTTT.

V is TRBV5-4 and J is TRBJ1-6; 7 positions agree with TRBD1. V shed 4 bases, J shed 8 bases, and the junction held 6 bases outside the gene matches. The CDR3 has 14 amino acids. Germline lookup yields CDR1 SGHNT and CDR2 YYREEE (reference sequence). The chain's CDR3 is CASSIAGGDSPLHF. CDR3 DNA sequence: TGTGCCAGCAGCATCGCAGGGGGAGATTCACCCCTCCACTTT.

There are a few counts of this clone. The CDR3 DNA is TGTGCCAGCAGCGACGGAACTACAAATCAGCCCCAGCATTTT. Its protein product is CASSDGTTNQPQHF. V is TRBV9 and J is TRBJ1-5; D gene unclear. The CDR3 loop spans 14 amino acids. The germline V gene has CDR1 SGDLS and CDR2 YYNGEE. Trimming took 3 bases from V and 4 from J, leaving 11 bases between them.

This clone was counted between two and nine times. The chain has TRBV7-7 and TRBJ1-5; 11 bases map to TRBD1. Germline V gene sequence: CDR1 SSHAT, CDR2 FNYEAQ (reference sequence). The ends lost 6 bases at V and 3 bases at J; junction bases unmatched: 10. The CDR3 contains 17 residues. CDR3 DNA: TGTGCCAGCAGTCCTCTCCGGGACAGGGGGAACAATCAGCCCCAGCATTTT. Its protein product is CASSPLRDRGNNQPQHF.

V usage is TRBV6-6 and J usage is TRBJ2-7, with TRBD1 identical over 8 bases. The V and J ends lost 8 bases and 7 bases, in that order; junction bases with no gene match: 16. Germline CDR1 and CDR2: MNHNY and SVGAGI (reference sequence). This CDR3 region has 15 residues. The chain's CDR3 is CASYSGTGSIGEQYF. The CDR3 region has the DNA TGTGCCAGCTACTCCGGGACAGGTAGCATTGGGGAGCAGTACTTC.

CDR3 in DNA: TGTGCCAGCAGTTTGACAGGGGGCTACGAGCAGTACTTC. Its translation is CASSLTGGYEQYF. V and J are TRBV27 and TRBJ2-7; 9 bases match TRBD1. V gave up 3 bases and J gave up 3 bases; unmatched junction bases: 0. Germline loops: CDR1 MNHEY, CDR2 SMNVEV (reference sequence). CDR3 size: 13 residues.